This T cell receptor (beta chain) came from a study of OX40 agonist ivuxolimab in advanced cancers. Study results and limitations: Nonresponders, in some cases, also had low normalized T-cell clonal expansion.

Comments on this clone: Its antigen is as yet unknown.

The repertoire was sequenced with immunoSEQ multiplex PCR; TCRdb's copy has only in-frame clones and lacks some. The table has about 88,000 clones, approximately 90% seen once; the top ten hold around 1.6%. Germline values: CDR1 SGHDT, CDR2 YYEEEE. The CDR3 consists of 14 residues. Trimming stripped 4 bases from V and 4 bases from J, with 14 bases between. The genes are TRBV5-6 and TRBJ2-5, with D maybe TRBD1 (6 bases). This sequence was found in an adult with an advanced solid tumor such as melanoma, head and neck, liver or kidney cancer. The specimen comprised CD4+ or CD8+ T cells sorted from blood, sampled in a trial of the OX40 agonist ivuxolimab. This CDR3 is CASSPGQIGETQYF. The CDR3 region has the DNA TGTGCCAGCAGCCCCGGACAGATCGGAGAGACCCAGTACTTC.